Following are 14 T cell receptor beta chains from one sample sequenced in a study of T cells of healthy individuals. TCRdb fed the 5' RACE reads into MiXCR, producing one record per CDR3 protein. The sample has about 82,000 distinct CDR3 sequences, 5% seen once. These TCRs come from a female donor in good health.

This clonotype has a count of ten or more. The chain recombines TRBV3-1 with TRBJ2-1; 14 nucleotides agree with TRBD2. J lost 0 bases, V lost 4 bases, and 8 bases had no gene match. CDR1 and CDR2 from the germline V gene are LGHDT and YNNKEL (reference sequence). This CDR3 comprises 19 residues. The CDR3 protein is CASSPWTSGRTVSYNEQFF. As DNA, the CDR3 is TGTGCCAGCAGCCCCTGGACTAGCGGGAGGACGGTCTCCTACAATGAGCAGTTCTTC.

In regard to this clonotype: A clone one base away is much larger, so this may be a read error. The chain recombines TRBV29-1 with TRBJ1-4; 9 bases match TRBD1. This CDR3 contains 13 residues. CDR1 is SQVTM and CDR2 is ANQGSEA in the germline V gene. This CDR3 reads CSVEGTGDEKPFF. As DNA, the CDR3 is TGCAGCGTTGAAGGGACAGGGGATGAAAAACCGTTTTTT.

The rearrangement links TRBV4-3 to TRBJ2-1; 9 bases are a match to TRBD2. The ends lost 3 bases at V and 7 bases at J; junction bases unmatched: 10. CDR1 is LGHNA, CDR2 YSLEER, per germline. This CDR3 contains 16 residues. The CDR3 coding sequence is TGCGCCAGCAGCCAGGGGGGGACTAGCTGGGGTAATGAGCAGTTCTTC. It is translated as CASSQGGTSWGNEQFF.

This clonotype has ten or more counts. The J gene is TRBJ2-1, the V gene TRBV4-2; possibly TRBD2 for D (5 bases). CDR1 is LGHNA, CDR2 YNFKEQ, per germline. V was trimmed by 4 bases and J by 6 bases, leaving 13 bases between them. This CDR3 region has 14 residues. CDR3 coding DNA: TGTGCCAGCAGCCCAATCCCTAGCCGCAATGAGCAGTTCTTC. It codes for CASSPIPSRNEQFF.

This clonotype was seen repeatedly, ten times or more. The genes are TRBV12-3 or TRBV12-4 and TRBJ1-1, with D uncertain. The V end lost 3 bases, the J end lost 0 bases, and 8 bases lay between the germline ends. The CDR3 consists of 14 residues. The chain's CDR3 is CASSLGALNTEAFF. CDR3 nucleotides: TGTGCCAGCAGTTTGGGAGCTTTGAACACTGAAGCTTTCTTT.

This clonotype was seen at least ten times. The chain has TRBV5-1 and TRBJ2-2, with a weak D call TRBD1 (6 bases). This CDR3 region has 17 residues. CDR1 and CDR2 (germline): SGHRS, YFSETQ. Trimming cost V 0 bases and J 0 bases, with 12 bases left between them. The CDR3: CASSLGHRDPNTGELFF. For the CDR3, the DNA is TGCGCCAGCAGCTTGGGCCACAGGGATCCGAACACCGGGGAGCTGTTTTTT.

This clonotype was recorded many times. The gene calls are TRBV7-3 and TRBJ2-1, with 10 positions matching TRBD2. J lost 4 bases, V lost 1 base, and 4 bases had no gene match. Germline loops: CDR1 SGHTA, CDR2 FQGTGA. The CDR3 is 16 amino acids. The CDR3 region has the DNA TGTGCCAGCAGCTTAAGAGGACTAGCGGCTTACAATGAGCAGTTCTTC. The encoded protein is CASSLRGLAAYNEQFF.

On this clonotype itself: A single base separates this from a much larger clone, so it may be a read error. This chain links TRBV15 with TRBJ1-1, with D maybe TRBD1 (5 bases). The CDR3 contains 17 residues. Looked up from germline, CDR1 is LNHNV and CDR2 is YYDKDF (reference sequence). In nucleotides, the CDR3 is TGTGTCACCAGCAGAGGGTCTAGTACCAGGGCGAACACTGAAGCTTTCTTT. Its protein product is CVTSRGSSTRANTEAFF.

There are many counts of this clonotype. The CDR3 spells CASSQDEGQGTQYF. In DNA form, the CDR3 reads TGTGCCAGCAGCCAAGATGAGGGACAAGGCACCCAGTACTTC. The chain employs TRBV4-2 and TRBJ2-5; D is perhaps TRBD1 (6 bases). CDR3 length: 14 residues. V lost 0 bases, J lost 8 bases, and 13 bases lay in between. Germline V gene lookup returns CDR1 LGHNA and CDR2 YNFKEQ.

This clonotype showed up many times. In DNA form, the CDR3 reads TGTGCCAGCAGTCGGGACAGGGGGGAGTTGTACACTGAAGCTTTCTTT. Protein product: CASSRDRGELYTEAFF. The V gene is TRBV6-1, the J gene TRBJ1-1; 11 bases match TRBD1. The germline V gene has CDR1 MNHNS and CDR2 SASEGT. Trimming removed 5 bases from V and 3 bases from J; junction bases left unmatched: 8. The CDR3 covers 16 residues.

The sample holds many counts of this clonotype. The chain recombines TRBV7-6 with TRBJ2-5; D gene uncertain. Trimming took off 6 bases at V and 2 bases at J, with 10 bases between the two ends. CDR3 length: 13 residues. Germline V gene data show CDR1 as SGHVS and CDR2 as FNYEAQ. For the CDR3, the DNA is TGTGCCAGCAGTAATGGACCACAAGAGACCCAGTACTTC. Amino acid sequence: CASSNGPQETQYF.

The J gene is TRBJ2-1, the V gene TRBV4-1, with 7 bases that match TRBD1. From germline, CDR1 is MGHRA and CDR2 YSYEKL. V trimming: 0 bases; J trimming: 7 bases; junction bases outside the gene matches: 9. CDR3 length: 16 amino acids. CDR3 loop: CASSQDRGTVENEQFF. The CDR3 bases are TGCGCCAGCAGCCAAGATCGAGGGACAGTAGAAAATGAGCAGTTCTTC.

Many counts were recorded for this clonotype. CDR3 region: CASSLYLPTAAGESMNTEAFF. DNA of the CDR3: TGTGCCAGCAGTTTATACCTCCCTACTGCAGCAGGGGAGTCCATGAACACTGAAGCTTTCTTT. This chain joins TRBV28 and TRBJ1-1; D possibly corresponds to TRBD1 (6 bases). The germline V gene has CDR1 MDHEN and CDR2 SYDVKM. V was clipped by 1 base and J by 0 bases, with 27 bases between them. The CDR3 is made up of 21 amino acids.

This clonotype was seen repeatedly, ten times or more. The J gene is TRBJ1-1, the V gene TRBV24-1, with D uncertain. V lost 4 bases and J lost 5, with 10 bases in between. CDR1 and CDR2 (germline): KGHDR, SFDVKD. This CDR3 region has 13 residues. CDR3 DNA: TGTGCCACCAGTGAGGGCCAGGCTACTGAAGCTTTCTTT. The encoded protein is CATSEGQATEAFF.